This entry lists 14 T cell receptor beta chains sequenced from one sample in a study of regulatory T cells in long-lasting Graves disease. Time point noted: persistent/refractory GD, antithyroid drugs over 5 years with positive TRAb. PBMC RNA was the source of the TCR library. Relying on iRepertoire HTBI primers and Arm-PCR of CDR3 regions, the team built TCR beta libraries. TCRdb ran MiXCR on the multiplex PCR reads and lists one entry per CDR3 protein. Found here are 500,000 to 700,000 distinct CDR3 sequences, roughly 30% of them singletons; the top ten hold about two fifths. The input for sequencing was peripheral blood mononuclear cells (PBMCs), taken when the disease was refractory, from a patient treated with antithyroid drugs. These receptors were taken from a female donor with Graves disease.

The CDR3 DNA reads TGTGCCAGCAGCGCACCGGGTCCGGGATCCACTGAAGCTTTCTTT. The encoded protein is CASSAPGPGSTEAFF. The chain combines TRBV7-9 with TRBJ1-1; no clear D gene. The CDR3 runs 15 residues. From germline, CDR1 is SEHNR and CDR2 FQNEAQ (reference sequence). V lost 5 bases and J lost 4, with 17 bases in between.

The sample holds a few counts of this clonotype. The J gene is TRBJ1-5, the V gene TRBV12-3 or TRBV12-4; D unclear. The CDR3 sequence is 15 residues long. V was shortened by 3 bases and J by 4 bases, with 13 bases between the two germline ends. In DNA form, the CDR3 reads TGTGCCAGCAGTTTGACCCGTGGTGGAAATCAGCCCCAGCATTTT. It codes for CASSLTRGGNQPQHF.

This clonotype showed up many times. The chain links TRBV6-1 to TRBJ1-1; 9 bases agree with TRBD1. The CDR3 contains 15 residues. The V and J ends lost 6 bases and 1 base, in that order; junction bases with no gene match: 6. Germline CDR1 and CDR2: MNHNS and SASEGT. CDR3 DNA: TGTGCCAGCAGCGAACAGACAGGGGGGAACACTGAAGCTTTCTTT. This translates into CASSEQTGGNTEAFF.

Of note for this clonotype: This may come from a read error, since a much larger clone is one base off. CDR3 nucleotide sequence: TGCGCCAGCAGCTTTCAGGGGGAAGAGGCCCAGTACTTC. This codes for CASSFQGEEAQYF. This sequence joins TRBV5-1 and TRBJ2-5, with TRBD1 matching 7 bases. The CDR3 loop spans 13 amino acids. In germline, CDR1 is SGHRS, CDR2 YFSETQ.

This clonotype turned up a few times. This chain links TRBV6-5 with TRBJ2-7; 7 bases line up with TRBD2. The length of the CDR3 is 16 residues. V gave up 0 bases and J gave up 3 bases; unmatched junction bases: 8. Germline assignment: CDR1 MNHEY and CDR2 SVGAGI. The CDR3 reads CASSYSIAGVSYEQYF. In nucleotides, the CDR3 is TGTGCCAGCAGTTACTCGATAGCGGGTGTAAGCTACGAGCAGTACTTC.

The genes are TRBV12-3 or TRBV12-4 and TRBJ2-3; 8 bases are a match to TRBD2. V gave up 7 bases and J gave up 5 bases; unmatched junction bases: 8. The CDR3 extends over 14 amino acids. The DNA of the CDR3 is TGTGCCAGCACCCTTAGCGGGAACGGAGATACGCAGTATTTT. This translates into CASTLSGNGDTQYF.

This clonotype has a count of ten or more. This sequence joins TRBV2 and TRBJ1-1; D perhaps matches TRBD1 (6 bases). This CDR3 is built from 14 residues. Looked up from germline, CDR1 is SNHLY and CDR2 is FYNNEI. Trimming cost V 7 bases and J 0 bases, with 12 bases left between them. The CDR3 DNA sequence: TGTGCCAGCAATATACAGGGTATGAACACTGAAGCTTTCTTT. This sequence encodes CASNIQGMNTEAFF.

V is TRBV10-3 and J is TRBJ2-1; D gene unclear. V gave up 3 bases and J gave up 3 bases, with 6 bases separating them. The V gene's germline CDR1 is ENHRY and CDR2 SYGVKD. The CDR3 has 13 amino acids. The CDR3 nucleotides are TGTGCCATCAGTGAACGCCTCTACAATGAGCAGTTCTTC. Its protein is CAISERLYNEQFF.

As to this clonotype: Mismatch with germline at one junction end may stem from a read error. This chain links TRBV20-1 with TRBJ2-2; D possibly corresponds to TRBD2 (5 bases). Germline assignment: CDR1 DFQATT and CDR2 SNEGSKA (reference sequence). This CDR3 comprises 11 residues. CDR3 in amino acids: CSGVRDRELSF. In nucleotides, the CDR3 is TGCAGTGGGGTCCGGGATAGGGAGCTGTCTTTT.

This clonotype has a handful of counts. The chain uses TRBV7-3 and TRBJ1-6; no firm D call. V was shortened by 3 bases and J by 10 bases, with 13 bases between the two germline ends. The CDR3 is 14 amino acids. The germline CDR1 and CDR2 sequences are SGHTA and FQGTGA. The CDR3 nucleotides are TGTGCCAGCAGCTTCGGCCAGGCAAGCTCACCCCTCCACTTT. This encodes CASSFGQASSPLHF.

The rearrangement uses TRBV3-1 and TRBJ2-7, with 9 bases aligning to TRBD2. V shed 0 bases, J shed 7 bases, and the junction held 4 bases outside the gene matches. This CDR3 comprises 14 residues. Germline loops: CDR1 LGHDT, CDR2 YNNKEL (reference sequence). The DNA for the CDR3 is TGTGCCAGCAGCCAAGATGGCGGGAGGGGAGAGCAGTACTTC. This sequence encodes CASSQDGGRGEQYF.

This clonotype was counted a few times. The chain joins TRBV2 to TRBJ1-1; the D is unclear. Germline loops: CDR1 SNHLY, CDR2 FYNNEI. The length of the CDR3 is 13 residues. Trimming removed 4 bases from V and 6 bases from J, with 12 bases in between. CDR3 amino acids: CASSAWEGSEAFF. In nucleotides, the CDR3 is TGTGCCAGCAGTGCGTGGGAGGGTTCTGAAGCTTTCTTT. The complete variable domain, with remaining parts taken from reference TRBV2 and TRBJ1-1, reads EPEVTQTPSHQVTQMGQEVILRCVPISNHLYFYWYRQILGQKVEFLVSFYNNEISEKSEIFDDQFSVERPDGSNFTLKIRSTKLEDSAMYFCASSAWEGSEAFFGQGTRLTVV.

The chain uses TRBV28 and TRBJ1-1; no reliable D call. Germline values: CDR1 MDHEN, CDR2 SYDVKM. The germline V and J ends were trimmed by 6 bases and 6 bases, with 17 bases remaining between them. This CDR3 is built from 14 residues. CDR3 nucleotides: TGTGCCAGCAGCCCATCCCGGCCGGGTCCTGAAGCTTTCTTT. Protein sequence: CASSPSRPGPEAFF.

The chain links TRBV6-5 to TRBJ2-7; D may be TRBD2 (6 bases). This CDR3 is built from 17 residues. The V end was cut by 2 bases, the J end by 0 bases, with 17 bases between. Germline CDR1 MNHEY, CDR2 SVGAGI. The CDR3 reads CASSYQASSAASYEQYF. The CDR3 DNA reads as TGTGCCAGCAGTTACCAGGCTTCTAGCGCGGCCTCCTACGAGCAGTACTTC.